These 21 T cell receptor beta chains came from one sample sequenced in a study of T cell repertoires in aging, cancer and after chemotherapy. TRB rearrangements spanning V, D and J were amplified using mixed TRB-A/B primers. MiXCR was run by TCRdb on the multiplex PCR reads, yielding one entry per CDR3 protein. The sample lists 3,700 or so distinct CDR3 sequences, 28% occurring once. Amplification of TCR beta used genomic DNA extracted from peripheral blood. Sequencing was done on a sample of blood. All receptors derive from a human donor in good health.

A few counts support this clonotype. The genes are TRBV6-4 and TRBJ2-3; D perhaps matches TRBD2 (8 bases). The V gene lost 3 bases and the J gene lost 1 base, with 14 bases spanning the gap. This CDR3 region has 16 residues. Germline V CDR1 and CDR2: MRHNA, SNTAGT. CDR3: CASSETGGTGTDTQYF. The DNA of the CDR3 is TGTGCCAGCAGTGAGACGGGGGGGACAGGCACAGATACGCAGTATTTT.

A few counts support this clonotype. The V and J genes are TRBV7-9 and TRBJ2-1; TRBD1 might be the D (6 bases). In germline, CDR1 is SEHNR, CDR2 FQNEAQ (reference sequence). The CDR3 is 14 amino acids. V was trimmed by 5 bases and J by 4 bases, leaving 12 bases between them. CDR3 amino acids: CASSADRSYNEQFF. Here the CDR3 DNA reads TGTGCCAGCAGCGCGGACAGAAGTTACAATGAGCAGTTCTTC.

This clonotype showed up just a few times. V is TRBV5-6 and J is TRBJ2-3; 13 bases align to TRBD2. The CDR3 runs 16 residues. The V gene end was trimmed by 4 bases and the J gene end by 3 bases; junction bases not matched to a gene: 5. Looked up from germline, CDR1 is SGHDT and CDR2 is YYEEEE. The CDR3 spells CASSQGLAGVTDTQYF. CDR3 in DNA: TGTGCCAGCAGCCAAGGACTAGCGGGGGTGACAGATACGCAGTATTTT.

V is TRBV30 and J is TRBJ1-2, with 8 bases lining up with TRBD1. The CDR3 totals 14 residues. J was trimmed by 8 bases and V by 3 bases; bases with no gene match: 11. Germline V gene lookup returns CDR1 GTSNPN and CDR2 SVGIG (reference sequence). The CDR3 DNA sequence: TGTGCCTGGAGGCACTATAGGACAGGGAGAGGCTACACCTTC. Translating it yields CAWRHYRTGRGYTF.

This clonotype was counted between two and nine times. The CDR3 nucleotides are TGTGCCAGCAGTGACTCGCAGGGGGCTCATTCACCCCTCCACTTT. This encodes CASSDSQGAHSPLHF. The chain combines TRBV6-4 with TRBJ1-6; TRBD1 matches 8 bases. Unmatched junction bases numbered 3, after V lost 0 bases and J lost 8 bases. This CDR3 has 15 residues. Per the germline V gene, CDR1 is MRHNA and CDR2 is SNTAGT.

Details on this clonotype: A single base separates this from a much larger clone, so it may be a read error. The CDR3 ends on some other residue instead of the conserved phenylalanine or tryptophan, so this is likely a read error. The chain carries TRBV30 and TRBJ2-1; 8 bases align to TRBD2. This CDR3 contains 15 residues. Looked up from germline, CDR1 is GTSNPN and CDR2 is SVGIG (reference sequence). V was pared by 3 bases and J by 5 bases, with 9 bases of the junction left unmatched. As DNA, the CDR3 is TGTGCCTGGAGCGGGACTAGTCTAGGGGACAATGAGCAGTTCTTA. Amino acid sequence: CAWSGTSLGDNEQFL.

Regarding this clonotype: A read error is possible here, since a much larger clone lies one base away. The V and J genes are TRBV5-6 and TRBJ2-3; 9 nucleotides align to TRBD1. The germline V gene has CDR1 SGHDT and CDR2 YYEEEE. The CDR3 is 12 residues long. CDR3: CVSRTGADTQYF. CDR3 bases: TGTGTCAGCAGGACAGGGGCCGATACGCAGTATTTT.

This clonotype is termed large. The CDR3 region is CSVKSGTPGGDTQYF. CDR3 nucleotide sequence: TGCAGCGTGAAGTCTGGGACCCCTGGAGGAGATACGCAGTATTTT. The rearrangement links TRBV29-1 to TRBJ2-3; D assignment may be TRBD1 or TRBD2 (5 bases each). V dropped 6 bases and J dropped 5 bases, with 21 bases sitting between them. Looked up from germline, CDR1 is SQVTM and CDR2 is ANQGSEA. The CDR3 runs to 15 residues.

By share, this clonotype counts as medium-sized. The chain uses TRBV6-5 and TRBJ1-4; 9 positions agree with TRBD1. CDR3 length: 16 amino acids. V trimming: 8 bases; J trimming: 7 bases; junction bases outside the gene matches: 14. In germline, CDR1 is MNHEY, CDR2 SVGAGI. The CDR3 loop is CASGTTGGSLGEKLFF. The CDR3 region has the DNA TGTGCCAGCGGGACGACAGGGGGGTCATTGGGTGAAAAACTGTTTTTT.

This clonotype is medium-sized in the sample. This rearrangement joins TRBV12-3 or TRBV12-4 to TRBJ2-2; tentatively, D is TRBD1 (5 bases). The V end lost 7 bases, the J end lost 0 bases, and 9 bases lay between the germline ends. The CDR3 consists of 14 residues. CDR3 sequence (DNA): TGTGCCAGCAAAGGGGTTTCGAACACCGGGGAGCTGTTTTTT. Translating gives CASKGVSNTGELFF.

This clonotype appeared a few times. The chain joins TRBV7-6 to TRBJ2-7; 11 nucleotides agree with TRBD2. The length of the CDR3 is 16 residues. CDR1 and CDR2 (germline): SGHVS, FNYEAQ. V lost 5 bases, J lost 5 bases, and 11 bases stayed unmatched. The CDR3 bases are TGTGCCAGCAGCCCCTTGTTTAGCGGGGGGGCCAACGAGCAGTACTTC. Encoded protein: CASSPLFSGGANEQYF.

This chain uses TRBV7-2 with TRBJ1-3; possibly TRBD1 for D (6 bases). Germline loops: CDR1 SGHTA, CDR2 FQGNSA. This CDR3 contains 16 residues. The V gene lost 4 bases and the J gene lost 0 bases, with 13 bases spanning the gap. The CDR3 protein is CASSSDRWYSGNTIYF. In nucleotides, the CDR3 is TGTGCCAGCAGCTCAGACAGGTGGTACTCTGGAAACACCATATATTTT.

V is TRBV6-1 and J is TRBJ1-5; D possibly corresponds to TRBD1 (5 bases). Germline CDR1 MNHNS, CDR2 SASEGT. V lost 2 bases to trimming and J lost 11 bases, with 16 bases between them. This CDR3 spans 14 amino acids. CDR3 protein: CASSEIRGGLTQHF. CDR3 bases: TGTGCCAGCAGTGAAATTAGGGGAGGGTTAACCCAGCATTTT.

The V and J genes are TRBV20-1 and TRBJ2-1; 11 bases match TRBD2. Losses at the gene ends were 3 bases for V and 14 bases for J; bases not matched to a gene: 9. The CDR3 contains 13 residues. Looked up from germline, CDR1 is DFQATT and CDR2 is SNEGSKA (reference sequence). This chain's CDR3 is CSASLLAGGSKFF. The CDR3 DNA reads TGCAGTGCTAGCTTGTTAGCGGGGGGGTCTAAGTTCTTC.

The chain combines TRBV7-9 with TRBJ2-7, with 7 bases identical to TRBD1. The V and J ends lost 5 bases and 3 bases, in that order; junction bases with no gene match: 16. Germline CDR1 and CDR2: SEHNR and FQNEAQ (reference sequence). CDR3 length: 17 amino acids. CDR3 residues: CASSQTGSLRANYEQYF. The CDR3 DNA reads as TGTGCCAGCAGCCAGACAGGGAGTTTACGCGCAAACTACGAGCAGTACTTC.

This clonotype is medium-sized. The chain is built from TRBV6-5 and TRBJ1-1; no clear D. Germline assignment: CDR1 MNHEY and CDR2 SVGAGI. V was clipped by 5 bases and J by 1 base, with 11 bases between them. The CDR3 covers 14 residues. CDR3 protein: CASSRRPGNTEAFF. The CDR3 DNA is TGTGCCAGCAGTCGACGACCAGGGAACACTGAAGCTTTCTTT.

This clonotype was counted a single time. The rearrangement uses TRBV12-3 or TRBV12-4 and TRBJ1-1; D gene unclear. The length of the CDR3 is 13 residues. The germline V and J ends were trimmed by 7 bases and 5 bases, with 14 bases remaining between them. CDR3 in DNA: TGTGCCAGCACCCAAATGGGCAGGACTGAAGCTTTCTTT. As protein: CASTQMGRTEAFF.

For this clonotype: Being one base from a much bigger clone, this may be a read error. The V call is TRBV29-1, the J call TRBJ2-1; weak D call: TRBD2 (6 bases). The CDR3 totals 14 residues. Germline V CDR1 and CDR2: SQVTM, ANQGSEA. Trimming pared 4 bases from V and 7 bases from J, leaving 17 bases between. The CDR3 DNA sequence: TGCAGCGTTGGGGGAGTCGGGGCGGGGAATGAGCAGTTCTTC. This sequence encodes CSVGGVGAGNEQFF.

A remark on this clonotype: A much larger clone lies a single base off, so this may be a read error. The chain is built from TRBV6-5 and TRBJ1-6, with D tentatively TRBD1 (5 bases). CDR3 length: 15 amino acids. Germline CDR1 and CDR2: MNHEY and SVGAGI. CDR3: CASRTYSGSNSPLNF. The CDR3 DNA is TGTGCCAGCAGAACGTACTCAGGGTCTAATTCACCCCTCAACTTT.

This clonotype is judged medium-sized (0.01 to 0.1%). The gene calls are TRBV12-3 or TRBV12-4 and TRBJ2-2; 8 bases are shared with TRBD1. The V gene end was trimmed by 5 bases and the J gene end by 4 bases; junction bases not matched to a gene: 3. The CDR3 spans 14 residues. CDR3 sequence (DNA): TGTGCCAGCAGTAAACAGGGGGGCACCGGGGAGCTGTTTTTT. It encodes CASSKQGGTGELFF.

This clonotype is judged large (0.1 to 1%). The chain combines TRBV15 with TRBJ1-4; possibly TRBD1 for D (5 bases). V was pared by 1 base and J by 0 bases, with 15 bases between. The CDR3 has 18 residues. From germline, CDR1 is LNHNV and CDR2 YYDKDF (reference sequence). For the CDR3, the DNA is TGTGCCACCAGCAGAGTCAGGGCTGGGGGTGCAACTAATGAAAAACTGTTTTTT. It yields the protein CATSRVRAGGATNEKLFF. The full variable domain, its missing parts supplied by reference TRBV15 and TRBJ1-4, is DAMVIQNPRYQVTQFGKPVTLSCSQTLNHNVMYWYQQKSSQAPKLLFHYYDKDFNNEADTPDNFQSRRPNTSFCFLDIRSPGLGDTAMYLCATSRVRAGGATNEKLFFGSGTQLSVL.